These 8 T cell receptor beta chains originate from one sample sequenced in a study of cytomegalovirus exposure and HLA in healthy donors. Primers included in the PCR were 60 Vbeta and 13 Jbeta primers. Generated by immunoSEQ multiplex PCR, the TCRdb table keeps only in-frame clones and is missing some. The data contain 170,000 or so clones, 70% to 85% of them seen just once; the ten biggest clones take up 1.4% to 1.5%. Sequenced input: PBMCs. Every receptor here comes from a woman in her twenties or thirties in good health and CMV-seropositive.

Points on this clone: In the same sample, other DNA sequences code for this CDR3. The V gene is TRBV5-1, the J gene TRBJ2-5, with D possibly matching TRBD1 (6 bases). Germline CDR1 reads SGHRS; CDR2 reads YFSETQ. Deletions cut 5 bases from V and 3 bases from J, with 14 bases between. CDR3 length: 14 amino acids. CDR3: CASSTGTGKETQYF. The CDR3 DNA reads TGCGCCAGCAGTACCGGAACAGGGAAAGAGACCCAGTACTTC.

The J gene is TRBJ2-1, the V gene TRBV5-1; maybe TRBD2 (6 bases). CDR3 size: 17 residues. Germline values: CDR1 SGHRS, CDR2 YFSETQ. Trimming pared 4 bases from V and 8 bases from J, leaving 25 bases between. The CDR3 protein is CASSQAGFGTPDDEQFF. The DNA for the CDR3 is TGCGCCAGCAGCCAGGCGGGGTTCGGGACTCCGGACGATGAGCAGTTCTTC.

The J gene is TRBJ1-1, the V gene TRBV30, with a tentative D call TRBD1 (6 bases). The V gene lost 3 bases and the J gene lost 1 base, with 6 bases spanning the gap. The germline V gene has CDR1 GTSNPN and CDR2 SVGIG (reference sequence). CDR3 size: 12 residues. CDR3 sequence: CAWRQGNTEAFF. The CDR3 bases are TGTGCCTGGAGACAGGGGAACACTGAAGCTTTCTTT.

This chain links TRBV6-5 with TRBJ2-7, with a possible D match to TRBD1 (6 bases). The CDR3 length is 15 residues. The germline CDR1 and CDR2 sequences are MNHEY and SVGAGI. V shed 7 bases and J shed 3 bases, with 19 bases lying between them. CDR3 nucleotide sequence: TGTGCCAGCAACCCCCTAGGGGGTCCTATCTACGAGCAGTACTTC. This translates into CASNPLGGPIYEQYF.

V gene TRBV27 combines with J gene TRBJ1-2; perhaps TRBD1 as D (6 bases). CDR3 size: 17 residues. Trimming cost V 4 bases and J 0 bases, with 18 bases left between them. From germline, CDR1 is MNHEY and CDR2 SMNVEV (reference sequence). CDR3 DNA sequence: TGTGCCAGCAGTTCCCAATTACCCAGGACAGCTAACTATGGCTACACCTTC. Its translation: CASSSQLPRTANYGYTF.

A few counts support this clone. The chain links TRBV7-7 to TRBJ2-5, with TRBD2 identical over 11 bases. This CDR3 contains 14 residues. Germline values: CDR1 SSHAT, CDR2 FNYEAQ (reference sequence). The trim removed 5 bases at V and 4 bases at J, leaving 3 bases unmatched. CDR3 sequence (DNA): TGTGCCAGCAGCCCAGGACTAGCGGGAGAGACCCAGTACTTC. Amino acids: CASSPGLAGETQYF.

The chain carries TRBV10-2 and TRBJ2-3; TRBD2 matches 8 bases. The CDR3 is 15 amino acids. CDR1 is WSHSY and CDR2 is SAAADI in the germline V gene. V lost 3 bases and J lost 0; bases outside the gene matches: 2. Written as DNA, the CDR3 is TGCGCCAGCAGTGACGGCGGGAGGAGCACAGATACGCAGTATTTT. Translation: CASSDGGRSTDTQYF.

The chain joins TRBV29-1 to TRBJ1-1; possible D gene TRBD1, 5 bases. The CDR3 consists of 12 residues. Per germline, CDR1 SQVTM and CDR2 ANQGSEA. Trimming removed 3 bases at V and 4 bases at J, with 9 bases between. The CDR3 bases are TGCAGCGTTGATATAGGGGCCACTGAAGCTTTCTTT. As protein: CSVDIGATEAFF. The full variable domain, completed using reference TRBV29-1 and TRBJ1-1, is SAVISQKPSRDICQRGTSLTIQCQVDSQVTMMFWYRQQPGQSLTLIATANQGSEATYESGFVIDKFPISRPNLTFSTLTVSNMSPEDSSIYLCSVDIGATEAFFGQGTRLTVV.